This is a list of T cell receptor beta chains from one sample in a study of blood T cells in healthy people across ages. One entry per CDR3 protein, called by TCRdb with MiXCR from the 5' RACE reads. The sample holds some 930,000 distinct CDR3 sequences, 25% to 35% seen once. The sample was also reused in another study, on T cells of mothers and their children.

Material for sequencing was blood. Every receptor here comes from a woman aged 40 to 49 in good health. Both conserved end residues are part of each CDR3. D genes are given only for firm matches. Clone size, where shown, is once, few, many, or a class for clones that have expanded.

clone_size j_call v_call d_call cdr3_length cdr3_aa cdr3_nt
NA TRBJ1-5 TRBV20-1 NA 14 CSAERTDSNQPQHF TGCAGTGCTGAGCGGACAGATAGCAATCAGCCCCAGCATTTT
NA TRBJ2-1 TRBV6-6 TRBD2 17 CASSYGLAGGQYNEQFF TGTGCCAGCAGTTACGGACTAGCGGGGGGCCAGTACAATGAGCAGTTCTTC
many TRBJ2-5 TRBV27 NA 13 CASSLLGGETQYF TGTGCCAGCAGTTTATTAGGTGGAGAGACCCAGTACTTC
NA TRBJ2-7 TRBV28 NA 16 CASSLFGTSSSYEQYF TGCGCCAGCAGTTTATTCGGTACGTCGAGCTCCTACGAGCAGTACTTC
many TRBJ2-5 TRBV20-1 TRBD1 16 CSARSGQGAWGGTQYF TGCAGTGCCAGAAGCGGACAGGGGGCTTGGGGAGGGACCCAGTACTTC
few TRBJ2-1 TRBV12-5 NA 12 CASGYGPNEQFF TGTGCTAGTGGCTACGGGCCGAATGAGCAGTTCTTC
many TRBJ1-2 TRBV12-3/TRBV12-4 NA 14 CASSQSLANYGYTF TGTGCCAGCAGCCAGTCCCTAGCTAACTATGGCTACACCTTC
many TRBJ1-2 TRBV5-6 TRBD1 16 CASSRDRGRLIYGYTF TGTGCCAGCAGCCGAGACAGGGGGCGCTTGATCTATGGCTACACCTTC
NA TRBJ1-6 TRBV5-1 NA 15 CASSMGFGAGSPLHF TGCGCCAGCTCCATGGGCTTCGGGGCCGGTTCACCCCTCCACTTT
few TRBJ1-2 TRBV7-9 NA 14 CASSFGTKYYGYTF TGTGCCAGCAGCTTCGGGACCAAGTACTATGGCTACACCTTC
few TRBJ1-5 TRBV6-4 NA 14 CASRDLAGNQPQHF TGTGCCAGCAGGGACTTAGCAGGCAATCAGCCCCAGCATTTT
NA TRBJ2-2 TRBV7-8 NA 16 CASSSLWQGGTGELFF TGTGCCAGCAGCTCCTTATGGCAGGGGGGAACCGGGGAGCTGTTTTTT
NA TRBJ2-1 TRBV4-1 NA 14 CASSQDRVYNEQFF TGCGCCAGCAGCCAAGATAGGGTCTACAATGAGCAGTTCTTC
NA TRBJ2-6 TRBV18 NA 15 CASSPPRSGANVRTF TGTGCCAGCTCACCACCGAGATCTGGGGCCAACGTCCGGACTTTC
NA TRBJ2-7 TRBV15 NA 13 CATSPWSGCEQYF TGTGCCACCAGCCCCTGGTCGGGCTGCGAGCAGTACTTC
NA TRBJ2-2 TRBV7-3 TRBD2 15 CASSRSGQNTGELFF TGTGCCAGCAGCCGTAGCGGGCAGAACACCGGGGAGCTGTTTTTT
many TRBJ2-7 TRBV5-1 TRBD1 14 CASSLDRGYYEQYF TGCGCCAGCAGCTTGGACAGGGGGTACTACGAGCAGTACTTC
NA TRBJ2-1 TRBV5-1 NA 16 CASSLDGAASYNEQFF TGCGCCAGCAGCTTGGACGGGGCGGCCTCCTACAATGAGCAGTTCTTC
few TRBJ1-2 TRBV29-1 TRBD1 13 CGGGQGQGYGYTF TGCGGCGGTGGACAGGGCCAGGGCTATGGCTACACCTTC
NA TRBJ1-1 TRBV20-1 NA 12 CSARQGSTEAFF TGCAGTGCTAGGCAGGGAAGCACTGAAGCTTTCTTT
NA TRBJ2-1 TRBV12-3/TRBV12-4 NA 16 CASSPTGRVGYNEQFF TGTGCCAGCAGCCCAACGGGTCGGGTTGGCTACAATGAGCAGTTCTTC
many TRBJ2-5 TRBV10-3 NA 14 CAISESQRQETQYF TGTGCCATCAGTGAGTCCCAGCGGCAAGAGACCCAGTACTTC
NA TRBJ2-6 TRBV5-5 NA 17 CASSLEGQSSGANVLTF TGTGCCAGCAGCTTGGAAGGCCAGAGCTCTGGGGCCAACGTCCTGACTTTC
NA TRBJ1-1 TRBV30 NA 13 CAWTGDGDTEAFF TGTGCCTGGACGGGCGATGGGGACACTGAAGCTTTCTTT
many TRBJ2-7 TRBV11-2 TRBD1 15 CASSYWTGNFNEQYF TGTGCCAGCAGCTACTGGACAGGCAATTTTAACGAGCAGTACTTC
NA TRBJ1-5 TRBV6-5 NA 14 CASNPRSGVQPQHF TGTGCCAGCAATCCTCGGTCGGGGGTGCAGCCCCAGCATTTT
NA TRBJ1-2 TRBV5-4 TRBD1 15 CASSGRDRVVFGYTF TGTGCCAGCAGCGGCCGGGACAGGGTAGTGTTTGGCTACACCTTC
NA TRBJ2-5 TRBV5-1 NA 15 CASRPAGQGVETQYF TGCGCCAGCAGACCGGCGGGGCAGGGAGTCGAGACCCAGTACTTC
NA TRBJ2-3 TRBV25-1 NA 16 CASSEFKGHGTDTQYF TGTGCCAGCAGTGAATTTAAGGGCCATGGCACAGATACGCAGTATTTT
NA TRBJ2-7 TRBV27 NA 17 CASNLSSYWTRNYEQYF TGTGCCAGCAATTTATCGTCATACTGGACAAGGAACTACGAGCAGTACTTC
NA TRBJ1-5 TRBV5-1 TRBD1 16 CASSPTGTRGNQPRHF TGCGCCAGCAGCCCGACAGGGACAAGAGGCAATCAGCCCCGGCATTTT
NA TRBJ2-5 TRBV20-1 NA 14 CSARGQMGFETQYF TGCAGTGCTAGAGGACAGATGGGATTCGAGACCCAGTACTTC
NA TRBJ2-1 TRBV20-1 NA 13 CSARASGYNEQFF TGCAGTGCTAGAGCTTCGGGGTACAATGAGCAGTTCTTC